The following is a T cell receptor (beta chain) sequence with its context. The data derive from a study of control samples from healthy donors and cancer patients. The method was immunoSEQ multiplex PCR; TCRdb's version includes in-frame clones alone and lacks a portion of them. Of 90,000 to 100,000 clones in the sample, about 88% were seen once. The ends lost 6 bases at V and 8 bases at J; junction bases unmatched: 10. Germline lookup yields CDR1 MNHEY and CDR2 SVGAGI. The CDR3 has 14 residues. The V gene is TRBV6-5, the J gene TRBJ1-2; 9 bases line up with TRBD1. The sequence came from a woman aged 70-85 years in good health. The sample was blood. The CDR3 reads CASSLLQGADGYTF. For the CDR3, the DNA is TGTGCCAGCAGCCTATTACAGGGGGCTGACGGCTACACCTTC.